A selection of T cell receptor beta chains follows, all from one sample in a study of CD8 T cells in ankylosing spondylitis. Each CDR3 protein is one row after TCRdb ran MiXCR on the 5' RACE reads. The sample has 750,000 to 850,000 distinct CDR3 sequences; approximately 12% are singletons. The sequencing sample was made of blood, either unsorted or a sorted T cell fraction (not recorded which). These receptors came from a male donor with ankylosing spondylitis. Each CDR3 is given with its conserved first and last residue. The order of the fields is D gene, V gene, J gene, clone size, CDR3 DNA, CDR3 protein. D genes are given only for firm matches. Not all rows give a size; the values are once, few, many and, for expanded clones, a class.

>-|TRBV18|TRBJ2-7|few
TGTGCCAGCTCACCAAACAGGGGAGGTTACGAGCAGTACTTC
CASSPNRGGYEQYF
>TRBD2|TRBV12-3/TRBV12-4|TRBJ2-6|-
TGTGCCAGCAGTTTAGTTTCACTAGCGGGAATCTCTGGGGCCAACGTCCTGACTTTC
CASSLVSLAGISGANVLTF
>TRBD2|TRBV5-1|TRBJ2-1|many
TGCGCCAGCAGCTTGGCTTTTAGCGGGAGCTCCTACAATGAGCAGTTCTTC
CASSLAFSGSSYNEQFF
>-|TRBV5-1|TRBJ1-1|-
TGCGCCAGCAGCTTGGTGAGCGGTAAAGCTTTCTTT
CASSLVSGKAFF
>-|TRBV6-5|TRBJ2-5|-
TGTGCCAGCAGTTACCCGGGCGGGCTGGAGACCCAGTACTTC
CASSYPGGLETQYF
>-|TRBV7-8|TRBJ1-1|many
TGTGCCAGCAGCCCCGCTAGGAGGGTCGGAACTGAAGCTTTCTTT
CASSPARRVGTEAFF
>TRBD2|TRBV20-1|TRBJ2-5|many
TGCAGTGCTCTCGGACTAGCTCAGGCCCAGTACTTC
CSALGLAQAQYF
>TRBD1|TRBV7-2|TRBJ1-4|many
TGTGCCAGCAGGCAGGGACAGTCAAAACTGTTTTTT
CASRQGQSKLFF
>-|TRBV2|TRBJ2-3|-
TGTGCCAGCACCCTGAGGAGGGGGATGTCAGATACGCAGTATTTT
CASTLRRGMSDTQYF
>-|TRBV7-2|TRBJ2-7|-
TGTGCCAGCAGCCCCAGGGGGGAAGGCGAGCAGTACTTC
CASSPRGEGEQYF
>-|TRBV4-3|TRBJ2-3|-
TGCGCCAGCAGCCAAGGCGCCCTAATCACAGATACGCAGTATTTT
CASSQGALITDTQYF
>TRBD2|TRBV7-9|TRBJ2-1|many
TGTGCCAGCAGCTTAGCGAGGACTAGCGGGACTTTGCATGAGCAGTTCTTC
CASSLARTSGTLHEQFF
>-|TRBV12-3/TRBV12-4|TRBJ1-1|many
TGTGCCAGCAGCCGCGCCGCTGAAGCTTTCTTT
CASSRAAEAFF
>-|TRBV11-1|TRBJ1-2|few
TGTGCCAGCAGCCATGATTCTAACTATGGCTACACCTTC
CASSHDSNYGYTF
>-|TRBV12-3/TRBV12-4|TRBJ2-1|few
TGTGCCAGCAGCCCCGGCAGTAGGCGGGTGATTTACAATGAGCAGTTCTTC
CASSPGSRRVIYNEQFF
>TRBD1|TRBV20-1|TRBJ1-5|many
TGCAGTGCTAGACCTGGACAGGACGATCAGCCCCAGCATTTT
CSARPGQDDQPQHF
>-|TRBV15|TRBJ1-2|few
TGTGCCACCAGCAGGGCCGCTGACTATGGCTACACCTTC
CATSRAADYGYTF
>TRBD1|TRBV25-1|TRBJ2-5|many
TGTGCCAGCAGTGCGACAGGGAAAGAGACCCAGTACTTC
CASSATGKETQYF
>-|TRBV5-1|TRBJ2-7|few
TGCGCCAGCAGCAACAACTACGAGCAGTACTTC
CASSNNYEQYF
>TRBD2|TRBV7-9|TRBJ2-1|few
TGTGCCAGCAGCCTAAGGACTAGCGGGAGGGCCTACAATGAGCAGTTCTTC
CASSLRTSGRAYNEQFF
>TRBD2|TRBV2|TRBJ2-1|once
TGTGCCAGCAGTGACAAGCGGGGTGCTTACAATGAGCAGTTCTTC
CASSDKRGAYNEQFF
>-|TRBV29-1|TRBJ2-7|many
TGCAGCGTTGGGGGACAAAACTACGAGCAGTACTTC
CSVGGQNYEQYF
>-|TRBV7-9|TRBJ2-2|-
TGTGCCAGCAGTTTAGCTCCGGGGCCGTACACCGGGGAGCTGTTTTTT
CASSLAPGPYTGELFF
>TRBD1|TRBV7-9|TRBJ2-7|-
TGTGCCAGCAGCTTAGCCCGGGACAGTGTGTCTCCCGAGCAGTACTTC
CASSLARDSVSPEQYF
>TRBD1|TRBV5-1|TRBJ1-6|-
TGCGCCAGCAGCCCGGGACAGAATAATTCACCCCTCCACTTT
CASSPGQNNSPLHF
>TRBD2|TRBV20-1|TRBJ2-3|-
TGCAGTGCTGAGGGACTAGCTGTGGCAGATACGCAGTATTTT
CSAEGLAVADTQYF
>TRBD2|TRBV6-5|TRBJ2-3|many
TGTGCCAGCAGTTACTCGGGACTAGAAGGAGATACGCAGTATTTT
CASSYSGLEGDTQYF
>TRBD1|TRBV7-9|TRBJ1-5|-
TGTGCCAGCAGCTCAATCACAGGGGGCCCTCAGCCCCAGCATTTT
CASSSITGGPQPQHF
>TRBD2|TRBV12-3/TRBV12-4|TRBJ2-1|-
TGTGCCAGCAGTTTAGCCCGAACTAGCGGGATTTCCTACAATGAGCAGTTCTTC
CASSLARTSGISYNEQFF
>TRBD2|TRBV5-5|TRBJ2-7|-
TGTGCCAGCAGCCTGGCCTCTAGCGGGACCCCCTACGAGCAGTACTTC
CASSLASSGTPYEQYF
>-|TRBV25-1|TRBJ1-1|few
TGTGCCAGCAGTGAATTCACAAGCATGAACACTGAAGCTTTCTTT
CASSEFTSMNTEAFF
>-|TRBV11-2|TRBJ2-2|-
TGTGCCAGCAGCTCTTACCTTATGAACACCGGGGAGCTGTTTTTT
CASSSYLMNTGELFF
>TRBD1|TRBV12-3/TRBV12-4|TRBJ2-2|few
TGTGCCAGCAGTTCCGGCGGGACAGGAAACACCGGGGAGCTGTTTTTT
CASSSGGTGNTGELFF
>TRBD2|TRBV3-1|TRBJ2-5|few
TGTGCCAGCAGCCCTCGGGGTAGCGGGCCTCAAGAGACCCAGTACTTC
CASSPRGSGPQETQYF
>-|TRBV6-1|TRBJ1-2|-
TGTGCCAGCAGTCCACTGGTGAGTCCCGGTGGCTACACCTTC
CASSPLVSPGGYTF
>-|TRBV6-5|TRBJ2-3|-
TGTGCCAGCAGTTCGGCTGAGAGGGGTACGCAGTATTTT
CASSSAERGTQYF
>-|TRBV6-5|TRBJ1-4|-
TGTGCCAGCAGTTACTCGGGTGGGGCTAATGAAAAACTGTTTTTT
CASSYSGGANEKLFF
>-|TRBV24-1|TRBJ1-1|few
TGTGCCACCAGTGGATCGGGGTGGGACACTGAAGCTTTCTTT
CATSGSGWDTEAFF
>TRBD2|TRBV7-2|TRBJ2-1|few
TGTGCCAGCAGCTTAGGGCGAAGCGGGAGGAACAATGAGCAGTTCTTC
CASSLGRSGRNNEQFF
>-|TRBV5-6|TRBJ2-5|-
TGTGCCAGCAGCCTCGGGCTCCTACCGACCCAGTACTTC
CASSLGLLPTQYF
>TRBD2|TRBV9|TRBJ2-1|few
TGTGCCAGCAGCGTGGGACTAGCGAACGGCCACAATGAGCAGTTCTTC
CASSVGLANGHNEQFF
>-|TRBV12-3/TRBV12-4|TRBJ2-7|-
TGTGCCAGCAGTTTAGGAGCCGGATGGCAAGACGAGCAGTACTTC
CASSLGAGWQDEQYF
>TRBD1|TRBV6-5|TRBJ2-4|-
TGTGCCAGCAGTTCTGGGACAGGGATTAAAAACATTCAGTACTTC
CASSSGTGIKNIQYF
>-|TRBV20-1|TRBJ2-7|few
TGCAGTGCCCCAGGGGGGGGGACCGGAACCTACGAGCAGTACTTC
CSAPGGGTGTYEQYF
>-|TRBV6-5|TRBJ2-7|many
TGTGCCAGCAACTCATTTTTGGGCGAGCAGTACTTC
CASNSFLGEQYF
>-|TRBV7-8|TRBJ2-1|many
TGTGCCAGCCAAGTAGCGGACGTACGCAATGAGCAGTTCTTC
CASQVADVRNEQFF
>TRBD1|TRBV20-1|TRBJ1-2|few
TGCAGTGCTGCACCCTTGGACAGGCTCAACTATGGCTACACCTTC
CSAAPLDRLNYGYTF
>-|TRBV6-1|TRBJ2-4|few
TGTGCCAGCAGCCCCATAATGGGGGCCGTCAAAAACATTCAGTACTTC
CASSPIMGAVKNIQYF
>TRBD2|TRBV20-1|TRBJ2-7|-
TGCAGTGCTAGAGTGTGGTCTCTAGCGGAGGGAAGAGAGCAGTACTTC
CSARVWSLAEGREQYF
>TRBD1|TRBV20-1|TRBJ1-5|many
TGCAGTGCCACAACTCAGCGGGGACAGAACAATCAGCCCCAGCATTTT
CSATTQRGQNNQPQHF
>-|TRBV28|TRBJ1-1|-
TGTGCCAGCACCGTGGACACTGAAGCTTTCTTT
CASTVDTEAFF
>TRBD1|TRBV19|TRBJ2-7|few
TGTGCCAGTAGTTCTCCCGGGACAGGGTTACCCTACGAGCAGTACTTC
CASSSPGTGLPYEQYF
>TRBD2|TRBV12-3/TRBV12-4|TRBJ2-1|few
TGTGCCAGCAGTAGGACTAGGACCCTTCTCTACAATGAGCAGTTCTTC
CASSRTRTLLYNEQFF
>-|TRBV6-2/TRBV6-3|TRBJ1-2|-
TGTGCCAGCAGTTTGGGACTCACTCACTATGGCTACACCTTC
CASSLGLTHYGYTF
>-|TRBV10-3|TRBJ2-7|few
TGTGCCATCAGTGAGGGACGGACTCAGTACTTC
CAISEGRTQYF
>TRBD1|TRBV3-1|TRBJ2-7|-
TGTGCCAGCAGACCAAGTTTTAAGGGGGCGCGCTCCTACGAGCAGTACTTC
CASRPSFKGARSYEQYF
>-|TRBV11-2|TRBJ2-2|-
TGTGCCAGCAGCTTAGCCTCATACGGGTCGAGGCTGTTTTTT
CASSLASYGSRLFF
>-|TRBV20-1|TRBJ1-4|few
TGCAGTGTAGCGGGTGCAACTAATGAAAAACTGTTTTTT
CSVAGATNEKLFF
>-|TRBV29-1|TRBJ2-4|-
TGCAGCGTAAGAGACTATGACCGGGCCATTCAGTACTTC
CSVRDYDRAIQYF
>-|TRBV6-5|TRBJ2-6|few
TGTGCCAGCAGTTACTCGGCCCTCCTGGGGGCCAACGTCCTGACTTTC
CASSYSALLGANVLTF